Following are 29 T cell receptor beta chains from one sample sequenced in a study of molecular identifiers for immune sequencing clone quantification. TCRdb reprocessed the PCR reads via MiXCR and lists one record per CDR3 protein. The data contain hundreds of thousands of distinct CDR3 sequences, about a fifth of them seen just once; the ten biggest clones take up approximately 0.85%. Source material: naive CD8+ T cells from blood, with Jurkat cell RNA spiked in. Subset given: FACS-sorted CD8+CD4-CCR7+CD45RA+ naive T cells. The receptor source for this set is a human donor in good health. Some libraries in this study had Jurkat cell RNA spiked in.

As to this clonotype: The junction departs from germline at one end; a sequencing error may be responsible. The genes are TRBV7-8 and TRBJ2-3; possibly TRBD1 for D (5 bases). This CDR3 has 15 residues. Germline loops: CDR1 SGHVS, CDR2 FQNEAQ. The chain's CDR3 is CASSPLRGYTDTQCF. As DNA, the CDR3 is TGTGCCAGCAGCCCGCTAAGGGGCTACACGGATACGCAGTGTTTT. The full variable domain, its missing parts supplied by reference TRBV7-8 and TRBJ2-3, is GAGVSQSPRYKVAKRGQDVALRCDPISGHVSLFWYQQALGQGPEFLTYFQNEAQLDKSGLPSDRFFAERPEGSVSTLKIQRTQQEDSAVYLCASSPLRGYTDTQCFGPGTRLTVL.

This clonotype has at least ten counts. The chain is built from TRBV7-9 and TRBJ1-1, with D tentatively TRBD1 (5 bases). Germline V lookup: CDR1 SEHNR, CDR2 FQNEAQ (reference sequence). The V end was cut by 1 base, the J end by 2 bases, with 14 bases between. CDR3 length: 16 residues. CDR3 sequence: CASSLDIGWDNTEAFF. DNA for the CDR3: TGTGCCAGCAGCTTAGATATAGGCTGGGACAACACTGAAGCTTTCTTT.

This clonotype was found many times. The V call is TRBV28, the J call TRBJ2-7, with D possibly being TRBD1 (6 bases). The V end lost 7 bases, the J end lost 0 bases, and 13 bases lay between the germline ends. The CDR3 consists of 14 residues. Germline V gene sequence: CDR1 MDHEN, CDR2 SYDVKM. This chain's CDR3 is CASNLQGSSYEQYF. CDR3 in DNA: TGTGCCAGCAACCTTCAGGGGTCCTCCTACGAGCAGTACTTC.

The J gene is TRBJ2-2, the V gene TRBV7-9, with D tentatively TRBD2 (5 bases). Germline CDR1 SEHNR, CDR2 FQNEAQ (reference sequence). V was clipped by 5 bases and J by 0 bases, with 10 bases between them. The CDR3 has 15 amino acids. The CDR3 sequence is CASSHLASNTGELFF. CDR3 sequence (DNA): TGTGCCAGCAGCCATTTAGCGTCGAACACCGGGGAGCTGTTTTTT.

Only a few counts were recorded for this clonotype. The chain employs TRBV6-2 or TRBV6-3 and TRBJ1-1; no clear D. Per germline, CDR1 MNHEY and CDR2 SVGEGT. This CDR3 is 15 amino acids long. V dropped 7 bases and J dropped 4 bases, with 19 bases sitting between them. CDR3 nucleotides: TGTGCCAGCACTCCAACTTCCACGGGTGGCACTGAAGCTTTCTTT. Its translation is CASTPTSTGGTEAFF.

The table lists this clonotype with many counts. This chain links TRBV6-5 with TRBJ2-7; D not certain. Germline values: CDR1 MNHEY, CDR2 SVGAGI. Trimming left V 0 bases short and J 2 bases short, with 8 bases between. There are 14 residues in the CDR3. CDR3 protein: CASSYSFGAYEQYF. The CDR3 region has the DNA TGTGCCAGCAGTTACTCTTTTGGAGCCTACGAGCAGTACTTC.

Turning to this clonotype: A much bigger clone sits one base away, suggesting this may be a read error. The CDR3 DNA is TGTGCCAGCAGTGACATGGGCTATGAAGCTTTCTTT. Its translation: CASSDMGYEAFF. V and J are TRBV6-1 and TRBJ1-1; D is undetermined. CDR3 size: 12 residues. V lost 3 bases and J 7 bases, leaving 9 bases between the germline ends. Germline CDR1 reads MNHNS; CDR2 reads SASEGT.

This clonotype was found many times. The genes are TRBV13 and TRBJ2-5; 12 bases align to TRBD2. The CDR3 consists of 16 residues. The germline V gene encodes CDR1 PRHDT and CDR2 FYEKMQ (reference sequence). V lost 3 bases and J lost 0; bases outside the gene matches: 2. The CDR3 DNA is TGTGCCAGCAGCTTCAGGACTAGCGGGAACCAAGAGACCCAGTACTTC. Translation: CASSFRTSGNQETQYF.

About this clonotype itself: It may be a read error: a sequence one base away is much more abundant. Given the absence of the conserved phenylalanine or tryptophan at the CDR3 end, a read error is likely. The chain combines TRBV28 with TRBJ2-7; 8 bases match TRBD1. Germline CDR1 reads MDHEN; CDR2 reads SYDVKM. The ends lost 6 bases at V and 2 bases at J; junction bases unmatched: 6. The CDR3 covers 14 residues. The CDR3 sequence is CASSGRDRTYEQYS. The CDR3 coding sequence is TGTGCCAGCAGCGGCCGGGACAGGACCTACGAGCAGTACTCC.

About this clonotype itself: A clone one base away is much larger, so this may be a read error. Since the CDR3 does not end with the conserved phenylalanine or tryptophan, this likely comes from a read error. The chain is built from TRBV5-6 and TRBJ2-7; 9 bases align to TRBD1. The germline V gene encodes CDR1 SGHDT and CDR2 YYEEEE. The CDR3 runs 14 residues. The J segment lost 5 bases and the V segment lost 3 bases, leaving 6 bases of the junction unmatched. The CDR3 reads CASSSGTGWHEQYL. The DNA of the CDR3 is TGTGCCAGCAGCTCGGGGACAGGGTGGCACGAGCAGTACCTC.

This clonotype was observed at least ten times. In DNA form, the CDR3 reads TGTGCCATCCTCGACCGAAATGACGGGAAGACCCAGTACTTC. Translated: CAILDRNDGKTQYF. The chain uses TRBV10-3 and TRBJ2-5; a possible D gene is TRBD2 (5 bases). Looked up from germline, CDR1 is ENHRY and CDR2 is SYGVKD. The CDR3 has 14 amino acids. V shed 8 bases and J shed 6 bases, with 19 bases lying between them.

This clonotype was seen many times. CDR3: CATSRDVTSGSADTQYF. CDR3 nucleotides: TGTGCCACCAGCAGAGATGTAACTAGCGGGAGTGCAGATACGCAGTATTTT. This rearrangement joins TRBV15 to TRBJ2-3; 11 nucleotides agree with TRBD2. The CDR3 contains 17 residues. The germline V gene encodes CDR1 LNHNV and CDR2 YYDKDF (reference sequence). Losses at the gene ends were 0 bases for V and 4 bases for J; bases not matched to a gene: 6.

In this sample, this clonotype turned up many times. The V call is TRBV5-1, the J call TRBJ2-1; D gene unclear. The germline gives CDR1 SGHRS, CDR2 YFSETQ. Deletions cut 1 base from V and 0 bases from J, with 8 bases between. The CDR3 has 15 amino acids. The CDR3 reads CASSLQESSYNEQFF. For the CDR3, the DNA is TGCGCCAGCAGCTTGCAGGAAAGCTCCTACAATGAGCAGTTCTTC. Drawing the rest from reference TRBV5-1 and TRBJ2-1, the complete variable domain is KAGVTQTPRYLIKTRGQQVTLSCSPISGHRSVSWYQQTPGQGLQFLFEYFSETQRNKGNFPGRFSGRQFSNSRSEMNVSTLELGDSALYLCASSLQESSYNEQFFGPGTRLTVL.

This clonotype showed up many times. The gene calls are TRBV12-3 or TRBV12-4 and TRBJ2-1; D possibly corresponds to TRBD1 (5 bases). The CDR3 is made up of 13 amino acids. V was cut by 4 bases and J by 4 bases, with 8 bases left in between. CDR3 bases: TGTGCCAGCAGTTCCCAGGGTTACAATGAGCAGTTCTTC. Residues: CASSSQGYNEQFF.

This clonotype was counted many times. The chain couples TRBV4-1 to TRBJ2-3; D is unresolved. The CDR3 is made up of 14 amino acids. The germline gives CDR1 MGHRA, CDR2 YSYEKL. V dropped 1 base and J dropped 4 bases, with 9 bases sitting between them. The CDR3 loop is CASSQVSNADTQYF. CDR3 sequence (DNA): TGCGCCAGCAGCCAAGTTTCTAATGCAGATACGCAGTATTTT.

This clonotype was detected only a few times. The chain recombines TRBV4-2 with TRBJ1-2; tentative D call: TRBD1 (5 bases). The CDR3 spans 14 residues. CDR1 is LGHNA, CDR2 YNFKEQ, per germline. Trimming stripped 4 bases from V and 7 bases from J, with 16 bases between. CDR3 loop: CASSLLGGDCGYTF. The DNA of the CDR3 is TGTGCCAGCAGCCTCCTGGGGGGAGACTGTGGCTACACCTTC.

The table lists this clonotype with many counts. The rearrangement links TRBV30 to TRBJ1-1; D not certain. V was shortened by 6 bases and J by 0 bases, with 2 bases between the two germline ends. The CDR3 is 10 residues long. Germline-derived CDR1 and CDR2 are GTSNPN and SVGIG (reference sequence). As DNA, the CDR3 is TGTGCCTGCATGAACACTGAAGCTTTCTTT. This translates into CACMNTEAFF.

Only a few counts were recorded for this clonotype. J is TRBJ1-5 and V is TRBV6-6; maybe TRBD1 (6 bases). V lost 7 bases, J lost 0 bases, and 13 bases lay in between. Germline CDR1 and CDR2: MNHNY and SVGAGI (reference sequence). The CDR3 covers 15 residues. CDR3 sequence: CASKTGDYSNQPQHF. As DNA, the CDR3 is TGTGCCAGCAAGACAGGTGACTATAGCAATCAGCCCCAGCATTTT.

The V gene is TRBV5-3, the J gene TRBJ1-1; TRBD1 might be the D (5 bases). TRBV5-3 is an ORF for which the function is uncertain. Between the trimmed V and J ends, which lost 8 bases and 4 bases, there was a span of 18 bases. The CDR3 is made up of 14 amino acids. The CDR3 loop reads CASSPSQGSTEAFF. The CDR3 DNA reads TGTGCCAGCAGTCCCAGCCAGGGAAGCACTGAAGCTTTCTTT.

This sequence joins TRBV9 and TRBJ2-7, with 10 bases that match TRBD1. V was clipped by 4 bases and J by 5 bases; unmatched bases: 6. This CDR3 region has 14 residues. The V gene's germline CDR1 is SGDLS and CDR2 YYNGEE. Written as DNA, the CDR3 is TGTGCCAGCAGCATGACAGGGGGCCTGGACGAGCAGTACTTC. Translated: CASSMTGGLDEQYF.

This clonotype came up many times. The chain recombines TRBV5-6 with TRBJ1-1, with D unresolved. This CDR3 spans 15 amino acids. V was shortened by 4 bases and J by 0 bases, with 13 bases between the two germline ends. Germline V gene sequence: CDR1 SGHDT, CDR2 YYEEEE. CDR3 residues: CASSLPARLNTEAFF. Here the CDR3 DNA reads TGTGCCAGCAGCCTACCCGCACGCCTGAACACTGAAGCTTTCTTT.

V is TRBV14 and J is TRBJ2-7; D call uncertain. The germline CDR1 and CDR2 sequences are SGHDN and FVKESK. Deletions cut 3 bases from V and 2 bases from J, with 14 bases between. This CDR3 contains 15 residues. The DNA for the CDR3 is TGTGCCAGCAGCCATTTTGGTGGCCCAGCCTACGAGCAGTACTTC. Its translation: CASSHFGGPAYEQYF.

There are a few counts of this clonotype. The V call is TRBV7-9, the J call TRBJ2-2; TRBD2 aligns across 7 bases. This CDR3 region has 16 residues. Trimming took 5 bases from V and 4 from J; bases not matched to a gene: 10. Per the germline V gene, CDR1 is SEHNR and CDR2 is FQNEAQ (reference sequence). The CDR3 DNA sequence: TGTGCCAGCAGCCCCCCGGTCGGGAGGAGCACCGGGGAGCTGTTTTTT. This codes for CASSPPVGRSTGELFF.

In the case of this clonotype: Possible read error: a much larger clone is one base away. The chain has TRBV7-8 and TRBJ2-5; D not resolved. Trimming shortened V by 2 bases and J by 9 bases, and 10 bases separated the two germline ends. The CDR3 has 12 residues. Germline CDR1 SGHVS, CDR2 FQNEAQ. The CDR3 region is CASSLNTWAQYF. CDR3 sequence (DNA): TGTGCCAGCAGCTTAAATACGTGGGCCCAGTACTTC. The complete variable domain, with remaining parts taken from reference TRBV7-8 and TRBJ2-5, reads GAGVSQSPRYKVAKRGQDVALRCDPISGHVSLFWYQQALGQGPEFLTYFQNEAQLDKSGLPSDRFFAERPEGSVSTLKIQRTQQEDSAVYLCASSLNTWAQYFGPGTRLLVL.

The chain links TRBV14 to TRBJ2-3; 8 bases agree with TRBD2. The V gene's germline CDR1 is SGHDN and CDR2 FVKESK. Trimming cost V 4 bases and J 8 bases; bases outside gene matches: 8. The CDR3 consists of 14 residues. The DNA of the CDR3 is TGTGCCAGCAGCCTACTAGCGGCGGGAGGTACGCAGTATTTT. Translation: CASSLLAAGGTQYF.

For this clonotype: One junction end does not reproduce the germline sequence, and a read error may be involved. The chain uses TRBV28 and TRBJ2-7; D perhaps matches TRBD1 (6 bases). Per the germline V gene, CDR1 is MDHEN and CDR2 is SYDVKM. CDR3 length: 14 amino acids. CDR3 region: CANSSTMTGREQYF. The CDR3 DNA sequence: TGTGCCAACAGTTCAACCATGACAGGCCGTGAGCAGTACTTC.

The chain links TRBV6-5 to TRBJ2-1, with D possibly matching TRBD2 (6 bases). The V gene lost 6 bases and the J gene lost 15 bases, with 12 bases spanning the gap. The V gene's germline CDR1 is MNHEY and CDR2 SVGAGI. CDR3 length equals 10 residues. The CDR3 DNA reads as TGTGCCAGCAGCCACCGGGACTTGTTCTTC. This sequence encodes CASSHRDLFF.

The CDR3 DNA reads as TGTGCCAGCAGCCAAGGTACTAGCTGCGAGCAGTACTTC. Translating gives CASSQGTSCEQYF. The V call is TRBV4-2, the J call TRBJ2-7; D perhaps matches TRBD2 (6 bases). Between the trimmed V and J ends, which lost 1 base and 6 bases, there was a span of 10 bases. The CDR3 runs 13 residues. In germline, CDR1 is LGHNA, CDR2 YNFKEQ.

This clonotype was counted many times. The V and J genes are TRBV19 and TRBJ2-3, with 8 bases matching TRBD1. CDR1 and CDR2 from the germline V gene are LNHDA and SQIVND (reference sequence). Trimming cost V 5 bases and J 1 base; bases outside gene matches: 2. The CDR3 extends over 14 amino acids. The DNA for the CDR3 is TGTGCCAGTAGTCCGGGACAGGGCACAGATACGCAGTATTTT. Protein: CASSPGQGTDTQYF.